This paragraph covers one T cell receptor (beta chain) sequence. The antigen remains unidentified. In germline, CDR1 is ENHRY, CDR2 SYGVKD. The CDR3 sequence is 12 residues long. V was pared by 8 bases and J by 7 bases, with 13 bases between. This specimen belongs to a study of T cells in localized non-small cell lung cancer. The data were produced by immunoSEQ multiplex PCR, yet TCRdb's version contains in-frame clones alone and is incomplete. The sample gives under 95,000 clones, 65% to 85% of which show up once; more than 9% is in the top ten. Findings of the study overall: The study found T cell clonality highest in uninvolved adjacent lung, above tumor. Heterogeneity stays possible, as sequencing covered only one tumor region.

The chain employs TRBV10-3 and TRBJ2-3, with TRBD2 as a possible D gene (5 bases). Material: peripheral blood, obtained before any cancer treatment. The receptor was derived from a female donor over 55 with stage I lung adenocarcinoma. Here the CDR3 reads CAIGGGAYTQYF. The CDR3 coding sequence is TGTGCCATCGGAGGTGGAGCATATACGCAGTATTTT.